This T cell receptor beta chain was identified in a study of T cell repertoires in cytomegalovirus infection. One entry per CDR3 protein, called by TCRdb with MiXCR from the reads. The sample lists approximately 750,000 distinct CDR3 sequences, less than 40% occurring once. The material sequenced was PBMCs. This receptor was obtained from a human donor in good health (CMV status not recorded). Some clones in this sample may be carry-over from other donors' samples.

The CDR3 nucleotides read TGTGCCAGCAGCGAGGGACAGTTAAGCTCTGGAAACACCATATATTTT. Its translation: CASSEGQLSSGNTIYF. V gene TRBV13 combines with J gene TRBJ1-3; 7 nucleotides line up with TRBD1. In germline, CDR1 is PRHDT, CDR2 FYEKMQ (reference sequence). Trimming took 5 bases from V and 0 from J; bases not matched to a gene: 7. CDR3 length: 16 residues.